Presented here are 20 T cell receptor beta chains from one specimen sequenced in a study of blood T cells in healthy people across ages. With a J-beta primer mix and a sample-barcoded 5' primer, a second PCR ran about 7 to 12 cycles. TCRdb analysed the 5' RACE reads with MiXCR anew, one entry per CDR3 protein. In the table there are 700,000 to 900,000 distinct CDR3 sequences, about 48% of which are singletons. Sequencing used blood. The receptors originated from a man aged 80 or over in good health.

This rearrangement joins TRBV18 to TRBJ2-7, with D perhaps assigned TRBD1 or TRBD2 (5 bases each). The CDR3 runs to 14 residues. Trimming removed 5 bases from V and 0 bases from J, with 11 bases in between. CDR1 is KGHSH, CDR2 LQKENI, per germline. The DNA for the CDR3 is TGTGCCAGCTCAGCCGGGACGGCCTCCTACGAGCAGTACTTC. Residues: CASSAGTASYEQYF.

This clonotype was found a few times. J is TRBJ2-7 and V is TRBV9; 9 bases agree with TRBD1. Germline CDR1 SGDLS, CDR2 YYNGEE. V dropped 2 bases and J dropped 2; count of bases not matched to a gene: 8. The CDR3 totals 16 residues. As DNA, the CDR3 is TGTGCCAGCAGCGTCTCGGGACAGGGACCCCCCTACGAGCAGTACTTC. It specifies CASSVSGQGPPYEQYF.

This clonotype was detected once. The chain recombines TRBV15 with TRBJ2-1; TRBD2 aligns across 9 bases. CDR1 and CDR2 from the germline V gene are LNHNV and YYDKDF (reference sequence). The CDR3 runs 17 residues. Unmatched junction bases numbered 13, after V lost 6 bases and J lost 4 bases. CDR3 DNA sequence: TGTGCCACCAGGTTGCTAGCGGGGAGATCCTCATACAATGAGCAGTTCTTC. Amino acids: CATRLLAGRSSYNEQFF. The whole variable domain, filled in from reference TRBV15 and TRBJ2-1, reads DAMVIQNPRYQVTQFGKPVTLSCSQTLNHNVMYWYQQKSSQAPKLLFHYYDKDFNNEADTPDNFQSRRPNTSFCFLDIRSPGLGDTAMYLCATRLLAGRSSYNEQFFGPGTRLTVL.

A remark on this clonotype: An end of the junction differs from the germline gene, which may be a read error. The chain uses TRBV15 and TRBJ2-7; 9 nucleotides line up with TRBD2. This CDR3 spans 18 amino acids. CDR1 and CDR2 (germline): LNHNV, YYDKDF (reference sequence). CDR3 loop: CATRRDIASGTGSYEQYF. CDR3 in DNA: TGTGCCACCCGCAGAGACATTGCTAGCGGGACGGGGTCCTACGAGCAGTACTTC.

The chain employs TRBV5-1 and TRBJ2-1, with D unclear. V was cut by 4 bases and J by 2 bases, with 7 bases left in between. The CDR3 is 13 amino acids. Germline V gene data show CDR1 as SGHRS and CDR2 as YFSETQ. The CDR3 DNA reads as TGCGCCAGCAGCGTGGCACCCTACAATGAGCAGTTCTTC. As protein: CASSVAPYNEQFF. The variable domain in full, completed from reference TRBV5-1 and TRBJ2-1, reads KAGVTQTPRYLIKTRGQQVTLSCSPISGHRSVSWYQQTPGQGLQFLFEYFSETQRNKGNFPGRFSGRQFSNSRSEMNVSTLELGDSALYLCASSVAPYNEQFFGPGTRLTVL.

This clonotype was detected only a few times. The chain combines TRBV6-2 or TRBV6-3 with TRBJ1-1, with D perhaps matching TRBD1 (5 bases). This CDR3 is 14 amino acids long. Trimming took 7 bases from V and 0 from J, leaving 12 bases between them. Germline CDR1 reads MNHEY; CDR2 reads SVGEGT. The CDR3 loop is CASNLRVMNTEAFF. CDR3 nucleotides: TGTGCCAGCAACCTCAGGGTCATGAACACTGAAGCTTTCTTT.

The chain employs TRBV27 and TRBJ1-1; 7 bases are shared with TRBD1. This CDR3 contains 15 residues. V was pared by 5 bases and J by 1 base, with 7 bases of the junction left unmatched. Germline V gene data show CDR1 as MNHEY and CDR2 as SMNVEV (reference sequence). In DNA form, the CDR3 reads TGTGCCAGCAGTACAACCGGGACAGCGAACACTGAAGCTTTCTTT. Protein product: CASSTTGTANTEAFF.

The gene calls are TRBV12-3 or TRBV12-4 and TRBJ2-1; D not resolved. Trimming took off 3 bases at V and 0 bases at J, with 21 bases between the two ends. CDR3 length: 19 residues. This CDR3 reads CASSLVRGGSTGSYNEQFF. For the CDR3, the DNA is TGTGCCAGCAGTTTGGTCCGTGGCGGATCAACCGGCTCCTACAATGAGCAGTTCTTC.

The chain carries TRBV7-6 and TRBJ2-7; D may match TRBD1 or TRBD2 (5 bases each). The CDR3 consists of 15 residues. Trimming pared 5 bases from V and 2 bases from J, leaving 16 bases between. The germline gives CDR1 SGHVS, CDR2 FNYEAQ. The CDR3 loop is CASSLTGTGPYEQYF. For the CDR3, the DNA is TGTGCCAGCAGCCTTACCGGGACGGGACCCTACGAGCAGTACTTC.

The chain joins TRBV29-1 to TRBJ1-1; 8 bases fit TRBD1. The CDR3 totals 14 residues. J gave up 0 bases and V 7 bases, and 7 bases lay outside the gene matches. Germline lookup yields CDR1 SQVTM and CDR2 ANQGSEA. CDR3 sequence reads: CSAYRGTMNTEAFF. The CDR3 DNA follows: TGCAGCGCGTACAGGGGGACCATGAACACTGAAGCTTTCTTT.

The chain combines TRBV4-2 with TRBJ1-1; TRBD1 matches at 7 bases. The V gene end was trimmed by 0 bases and the J gene end by 1 base; junction bases not matched to a gene: 5. The germline gives CDR1 LGHNA, CDR2 YNFKEQ. The CDR3 loop spans 16 amino acids. The CDR3 spells CASSQDGGQTNTEAFF. The CDR3 nucleotides are TGTGCCAGCAGCCAAGATGGGGGACAGACGAACACTGAAGCTTTCTTT.

The J gene is TRBJ1-2, the V gene TRBV2, with 9 bases fitting TRBD1. There are 14 residues in the CDR3. Germline CDR1 SNHLY, CDR2 FYNNEI. After removal of 7 bases from V and 2 bases from J, the junction contained 5 bases not matched to a gene. The CDR3 here is CASTLGQGNYGYTF. For the CDR3, the DNA is TGTGCCAGCACCTTAGGACAGGGGAACTATGGCTACACCTTC. Using reference TRBV2 and TRBJ1-2 for the parts outside the CDR3, the full variable domain is EPEVTQTPSHQVTQMGQEVILRCVPISNHLYFYWYRQILGQKVEFLVSFYNNEISEKSEIFDDQFSVERPDGSNFTLKIRSTKLEDSAMYFCASTLGQGNYGYTFGSGTRLTVV.

The V call is TRBV6-1, the J call TRBJ2-4; D gene uncertain. The germline CDR1 and CDR2 sequences are MNHNS and SASEGT. The CDR3 sequence is 12 residues long. Between the trimmed V and J ends, which lost 4 bases and 15 bases, there was a span of 16 bases. The CDR3 DNA is TGTGCCAGCAGTGCCTTTAGTGGGCAGCTGTACTTC. Translated, it gives CASSAFSGQLYF.

V is TRBV27 and J is TRBJ2-3; possibly TRBD2 for D (6 bases). Trimming stripped 2 bases from V and 0 bases from J, with 9 bases between. Germline V gene sequence: CDR1 MNHEY, CDR2 SMNVEV (reference sequence). The CDR3 extends over 15 amino acids. CDR3 DNA sequence: TGTGCCAGCAGTTTAAAAGGGACTAGCACAGATACGCAGTATTTT. It translates to CASSLKGTSTDTQYF.

The rearrangement joins TRBV29-1 to TRBJ2-6; TRBD2 matches at 7 bases. The length of the CDR3 is 13 residues. Germline CDR1 reads SQVTM; CDR2 reads ANQGSEA. As DNA, the CDR3 is TGCAGATTTGGGAGGGCTGGGGCCAACGTCCTGACTTTC. Its protein product is CRFGRAGANVLTF. The complete variable domain, with remaining parts taken from reference TRBV29-1 and TRBJ2-6, reads SAVISQKPSRDICQRGTSLTIQCQVDSQVTMMFWYRQQPGQSLTLIATANQGSEATYESGFVIDKFPISRPNLTFSTLTVSNMSPEDSSIYLCRFGRAGANVLTFGAGSRLTVL.

The chain recombines TRBV6-2 or TRBV6-3 with TRBJ2-1, with 16 bases that match TRBD2. CDR3 size: 21 residues. The trim removed 6 bases at V and 7 bases at J, leaving 21 bases unmatched. Germline V CDR1 and CDR2: MNHEY, SVGEGT. The CDR3 DNA reads TGTGCCAGCAGCCCCCTTCTGGGACTAGCGGGAGGGCCCTCTAGTATGAATGAGCAGTTCTTC. This encodes CASSPLLGLAGGPSSMNEQFF.

This clonotype was counted a few times. The rearrangement links TRBV10-3 to TRBJ2-7; possible D gene TRBD1, 6 bases. Trimming removed 10 bases at V and 3 bases at J, with 22 bases between. This CDR3 spans 15 amino acids. CDR1 and CDR2 (germline): ENHRY, SYGVKD. The CDR3 here is CATLPRTASDYEQYF. The CDR3 coding sequence is TGTGCCACCTTACCCAGGACAGCTTCGGACTACGAGCAGTACTTC.

This chain links TRBV20-1 with TRBJ1-1, with 9 bases lining up with TRBD1. Germline V gives CDR1 DFQATT, CDR2 SNEGSKA (reference sequence). The CDR3 spans 15 residues. V trimming: 0 bases; J trimming: 4 bases; junction bases outside the gene matches: 6. The CDR3 spells CSARDQGQGSTEAFF. The CDR3 DNA is TGCAGTGCTAGAGACCAGGGACAGGGTAGCACTGAAGCTTTCTTT.

This chain links TRBV19 with TRBJ2-6; no firm D call. Germline V gene lookup returns CDR1 LNHDA and CDR2 SQIVND (reference sequence). Between the trimmed V and J ends, which lost 0 bases and 1 base, there was a span of 4 bases. The CDR3 consists of 15 residues. The DNA for the CDR3 is TGTGCCAGTAGTATAGAGGTTTCTGGGGCCAACGTCCTGACTTTC. Protein product: CASSIEVSGANVLTF.

This clonotype was observed a few times. J is TRBJ2-4 and V is TRBV29-1; D is ambiguous. The CDR3 has 13 residues. V gave up 4 bases and J gave up 3 bases, with 10 bases separating them. Germline values: CDR1 SQVTM, CDR2 ANQGSEA. The CDR3 DNA follows: TGCAGCGTTGGGGGTACCAACAAAAACATTCAGTACTTC. Translating it yields CSVGGTNKNIQYF.